The TCR beta chain under discussion was sequenced for a study of CD8+ T cells in alopecia areata. As the sequencing template, cDNA was produced by extracting RNA and reverse transcribing it. Sequenced by immunoSEQ multiplex PCR; TCRdb stores in-frame clones only, minus some. Of 110,000 to 150,000 clones listed, 51% are singletons. The V gene end was trimmed by 0 bases and the J gene end by 2 bases; junction bases not matched to a gene: 10. CDR1 SGHDN and CDR2 FVKESK come from the germline V gene. The CDR3 contains 19 residues. As part of sample collection, lesional scalp punch biopsies and peripheral blood were taken from alopecia areata patients.

Here the sequenced sample was CD4+ T cells sorted from blood, taken at week 0. This clonotype was sampled from a human donor with alopecia areata. This rearrangement joins TRBV14 to TRBJ2-3; 11 bases are a match to TRBD2. The CDR3, as DNA: TGTGCCAGCAGCCAAGATCGGCCCCTAGCGGGAGGCTCCACAGATACGCAGTATTTT. Encoded protein: CASSQDRPLAGGSTDTQYF.